A selection of T cell receptor beta chains follows, all from one sample in a study of CD8 T cells in Susac syndrome. TCRdb re-analysed the immunoSEQ multiplex PCR reads in MiXCR, keeping a single row per CDR3 protein. The table records 40,000 to 60,000 distinct CDR3 sequences, 93% of them present only once. The sequenced material came from CD8+ T cells from PBMCs. These receptor sequences come from a human donor with multiple sclerosis. The CDR3 runs from the conserved cysteine through the conserved F or W.

v_call cdr3_aa
TRBV27 CASSLGQGYNEQFF
TRBV6-5 CASSYSHEQYF
TRBV27 CASSPTTWGSREQYF
TRBV6-1 CASSEREDGNQPQHF
TRBV11-2 CASSPPEGVGYTF
TRBV21-1 CASSKPGTVESYEQYF
TRBV28 CASSLLRDAGELFF
TRBV5-1 CASSYSGTKYEQYF
TRBV15 CATSSRDRVIGYTF
TRBV29-1 CSVEDGGAADTQYF
TRBV6-5 CASRPTGALGEQYF
TRBV14 CASSQDFSFPSIGQANTGELFF
TRBV14 CASSQGFHEQYF
TRBV6-1 CASRSRQGEENIQYF
TRBV3-1 CASSQDSVVGPEQYF
TRBV4-3 CASSQDGTPAFGTQYF
TRBV12-5 CASGLSHTSGATDTQYF
TRBV11-2 CASSLDSGTYNEQFF
TRBV9 CASSEAGRHPETQYF
TRBV27 CASSGTTGLTFYEQYF
TRBV27 CASSFGTAYQETQYF
TRBV5-4 CASSFFETQYF
TRBV19 CASSIRGAPEIPYNEQFF
TRBV3-1 CASSRISGLSYNEQFF
TRBV7-9 CASSPADKSIDGYTF
TRBV3-1 CASSQTGGNDEQYF
TRBV7-9 CASSLSETPFDEQFF
TRBV20-1 CSASRPRGRGTDTQYF
TRBV6-5 CATATAQGEAFF
TRBV20-1 CSAPGLAGGLVTQYF
TRBV15 CATSREGTGSTRGEQFF
TRBV28 CASSTGGGNQPQHF
TRBV5-1 CASSFVADTQYF
TRBV4-1 CASRQGATGELFF
TRBV5-4 CASSLARTGFYGYTF
TRBV9 CASSDPRDGAELFF
TRBV7-9 CASSGSGTSSYEQYF
TRBV6-2/TRBV6-3 CASSYSPGLAAETQYF
TRBV15 CATSRADRLGEKLFF
TRBV6-5 CASTPGFGTEAFF
TRBV2 CASRGTGGMNGYTF
TRBV28 CASSAPTGAKNIQYF
TRBV6-1 CASSEATGGYGYTF
TRBV16 CASSRRDMPIRGYGYTF
TRBV27 CASSWGGESAQYF
TRBV4-1 CASSPMSGGSSGANVLTF
TRBV11-2 CASSSYADRAYEQYF
TRBV2 CASSSPWGENTEAFF
TRBV24-1 CATSDLGRRYNEQFF
TRBV20-1 CSAGTGAGETQYF